These 28 T cell receptor beta chains came from one sample sequenced in a study of OX40 agonist ivuxolimab in advanced cancers. Profiled with immunoSEQ multiplex PCR; TCRdb holds only in-frame clones, not every one. The sample lists 20,000 or so clones; more than 70% were seen once. The sequences come from CD4+ or CD8+ T cells sorted from blood, collected in a trial of the OX40 agonist ivuxolimab. Source of these receptors: an adult with an advanced solid tumor such as melanoma, head and neck, liver or kidney cancer.

The chain has TRBV27 and TRBJ2-6; the D gene could be TRBD1 or TRBD2 (5 bases each). V was trimmed by 6 bases and J by 4 bases, leaving 13 bases between them. There are 15 residues in the CDR3. Germline V gene lookup returns CDR1 MNHEY and CDR2 SMNVEV (reference sequence). DNA for the CDR3: TGTGCCAGCAGAAACACGGGGCCGGGGGCCAACGTCCTGACTTTC. It encodes CASRNTGPGANVLTF.

The rearrangement links TRBV7-9 to TRBJ1-5; D is unresolved. Germline assignment: CDR1 SEHNR and CDR2 FQNEAQ (reference sequence). This CDR3 region has 14 residues. V lost 1 base and J 3 bases, leaving 7 bases between the germline ends. CDR3 amino acids: CASSLDGYNQPQHF. The CDR3 region has the DNA TGTGCCAGCAGCTTAGACGGATACAATCAGCCCCAGCATTTT.

This sequence joins TRBV7-8 and TRBJ1-2; D gene uncertain. Trimming took 5 bases from V and 8 from J, leaving 12 bases between them. CDR3 size: 12 residues. CDR1 and CDR2 from the germline V gene are SGHVS and FQNEAQ. CDR3 in amino acids: CASSPEFRGYTF. CDR3 bases: TGTGCCAGCAGCCCAGAATTCCGCGGCTACACCTTC.

The chain combines TRBV4-3 with TRBJ1-4, with D perhaps TRBD1 (5 bases). Trimming left V 0 bases short and J 14 bases short, with 22 bases between. CDR3 size: 16 residues. CDR1 LGHNA and CDR2 YSLEER come from the germline V gene. The CDR3 is CASSQDKAMGGNGLFF. CDR3 DNA sequence: TGCGCCAGCAGCCAAGATAAAGCCATGGGGGGAAACGGTCTGTTTTTT.

V gene TRBV28 combines with J gene TRBJ1-2, with TRBD1 matching over 7 bases. Germline V gene data show CDR1 as MDHEN and CDR2 as SYDVKM. V lost 6 bases to trimming and J lost 5 bases; unmatched junction nucleotides: 21. CDR3 length: 18 residues. The CDR3 loop reads CASSFLTGSSPAGYGYTF. CDR3 nucleotides: TGTGCCAGCAGCTTCCTGACAGGGAGCTCCCCGGCCGGGTATGGCTACACCTTC.

The chain carries TRBV27 and TRBJ1-2; TRBD1 is a possible D gene (5 bases). This CDR3 spans 13 amino acids. V was trimmed by 6 bases and J by 6 bases, leaving 14 bases between them. Germline assignment: CDR1 MNHEY and CDR2 SMNVEV (reference sequence). The chain's CDR3 is CASRKGGANGYTF. The CDR3 DNA reads TGTGCCAGCAGAAAGGGAGGGGCGAATGGCTACACCTTC.

The V and J genes are TRBV5-4 and TRBJ2-1; TRBD2 aligns across 10 bases. Trimming at V came to 4 bases and at J to 7 bases, leaving 11 bases not matched to a gene. The CDR3 contains 16 residues. Germline CDR1 is SGHNT and CDR2 is YYREEE (reference sequence). In DNA, the CDR3 is TGTGCCAGCAGCAATCCAGCGGGAGGGCCTGGGAATGAGCAGTTCTTC. Translating it yields CASSNPAGGPGNEQFF.

V is TRBV28 and J is TRBJ2-1; D gene uncertain. Germline CDR1 reads MDHEN; CDR2 reads SYDVKM. Trimming pared 7 bases from V and 5 bases from J, leaving 6 bases between. This CDR3 spans 11 amino acids. This CDR3 reads CASTTDNEQFF. CDR3 nucleotides: TGTGCCAGCACCACGGACAATGAGCAGTTCTTC.

The chain couples TRBV4-2 to TRBJ1-1, with a tentative D call TRBD1 (6 bases). Trimming took off 3 bases at V and 1 base at J, with 18 bases between the two ends. The CDR3 is 17 amino acids. Germline V gene data show CDR1 as LGHNA and CDR2 as YNFKEQ. The CDR3 region is CASSHSRGGGGNTEAFF. For the CDR3, the DNA is TGTGCCAGCAGCCATTCGAGGGGGGGCGGCGGGAACACTGAAGCTTTCTTT.

This clone was detected once. CDR3 sequence: CASSQDHRQATYEQYF. CDR3 coding DNA: TGCGCCAGCAGCCAAGATCATCGACAGGCCACCTACGAGCAGTACTTC. V is TRBV4-1 and J is TRBJ2-7; a possible D gene is TRBD1 (6 bases). V was clipped by 0 bases and J by 2 bases, with 14 bases between them. The germline V gene has CDR1 MGHRA and CDR2 YSYEKL. The CDR3 has 16 residues.

The chain employs TRBV6-6 and TRBJ1-2; 8 positions match TRBD1. This CDR3 spans 15 amino acids. Germline CDR1 MNHNY, CDR2 SVGAGI (reference sequence). The V segment lost 4 bases and the J segment 3 bases; nucleotides outside the gene matches: 7. The CDR3 loop reads CASSWPGQVDYGYTF. CDR3 in DNA: TGTGCCAGCAGTTGGCCGGGACAGGTGGACTATGGCTACACCTTC.

This clone was seen only a few times. This chain links TRBV7-8 with TRBJ2-1, with 7 bases matching TRBD2. The CDR3 consists of 18 residues. The V gene's germline CDR1 is SGHVS and CDR2 FQNEAQ. Trimming removed 1 base from V and 8 bases from J; junction bases left unmatched: 17. The CDR3 DNA follows: TGTGCCAGCAGCTTAGGTCGAGGAGCGGGGTCCCCTTCGGATGAGCAGTTCTTC. The encoded protein is CASSLGRGAGSPSDEQFF. Drawing the rest from reference TRBV7-8 and TRBJ2-1, the complete variable domain is GAGVSQSPRYKVAKRGQDVALRCDPISGHVSLFWYQQALGQGPEFLTYFQNEAQLDKSGLPSDRFFAERPEGSVSTLKIQRTQQEDSAVYLCASSLGRGAGSPSDEQFFGPGTRLTVL.

Sample share makes this clone medium-sized. The rearrangement links TRBV6-6 to TRBJ2-7, with D possibly being TRBD2 (5 bases). This CDR3 comprises 15 residues. In germline, CDR1 is MNHNY, CDR2 SVGAGI (reference sequence). V gave up 4 bases and J gave up 3 bases, with 16 bases separating them. This chain's CDR3 is CASSSLDLGRYEQYF. The CDR3, as DNA: TGTGCCAGCAGTTCCCTGGACTTGGGTCGCTACGAGCAGTACTTC.

The chain is built from TRBV15 and TRBJ1-2; a weak D match, TRBD1 (5 bases). The CDR3 extends over 16 amino acids. Germline loops: CDR1 LNHNV, CDR2 YYDKDF (reference sequence). The V end lost 4 bases, the J end lost 1 base, and 16 bases lay between the germline ends. CDR3 sequence (DNA): TGTGCCACCAGCAAGGGACGGACCAGAGTTAACTATGGCTACACCTTC. Residues: CATSKGRTRVNYGYTF.

This chain joins TRBV10-3 and TRBJ1-1; TRBD1 is a possible D gene (5 bases). Germline assignment: CDR1 ENHRY and CDR2 SYGVKD. V gave up 11 bases and J gave up 2 bases, with 12 bases separating them. The CDR3 consists of 12 residues. The CDR3 DNA sequence: TGTGCCTCGCAGGGTACTAACACTGAAGCTTTCTTT. Its translation: CASQGTNTEAFF.

The rearrangement uses TRBV4-1 and TRBJ2-4; tentatively, D is TRBD2 (7 bases). Trimming took 5 bases from V and 6 from J, leaving 20 bases between them. The CDR3 length is 16 residues. Germline CDR1 MGHRA, CDR2 YSYEKL. CDR3 residues: CASSITSAQGLNIQYF. CDR3 sequence (DNA): TGCGCCAGCAGCATCACTAGCGCCCAGGGGTTAAACATTCAGTACTTC.

The CDR3 nucleotides are TGTGCCATCAGTGAAGACGGGTGGACGGGGAAACTGTTTTTT. It yields the protein CAISEDGWTGKLFF. The V gene is TRBV10-3, the J gene TRBJ1-4; unclear D gene. The CDR3 length is 14 residues. The V gene's germline CDR1 is ENHRY and CDR2 SYGVKD. The V end lost 3 bases, the J end lost 11 bases, and 16 bases lay between the germline ends.

The chain couples TRBV6-5 to TRBJ2-3, with 8 nucleotides matching TRBD2. The germline gives CDR1 MNHEY, CDR2 SVGAGI. V dropped 6 bases and J dropped 6; count of bases not matched to a gene: 8. The CDR3 loop spans 14 amino acids. The CDR3 region has the DNA TGTGCCAGCAGCCCCTGGACTAGCCGTGATACGCAGTATTTT. Residues: CASSPWTSRDTQYF.

The rearrangement joins TRBV2 to TRBJ1-1, with D perhaps TRBD1 (5 bases). CDR3 length: 11 residues. Looked up from germline, CDR1 is SNHLY and CDR2 is FYNNEI. Trimming took off 7 bases at V and 5 bases at J, with 8 bases between the two ends. CDR3 protein: CASTRQTEAFF. In nucleotides, the CDR3 is TGTGCCAGCACCCGACAGACTGAAGCTTTCTTT.

This chain uses TRBV11-1 with TRBJ2-1; TRBD2 aligns across 11 bases. With 5 bases clipped from V and 4 bases from J, the junction kept 10 bases outside the gene matches. Germline CDR1 is SGHAT and CDR2 is FQDESV (reference sequence). The CDR3 spans 17 residues. Written as DNA, the CDR3 is TGTGCCAGCAGCAGAACTAGCGGGAGCCCGGAATACAATGAGCAGTTCTTC. As protein: CASSRTSGSPEYNEQFF.

V is TRBV18 and J is TRBJ2-7; no firm D call. The CDR3 is 12 amino acids. CDR1 KGHSH and CDR2 LQKENI come from the germline V gene. V was shortened by 2 bases and J by 4 bases, with 6 bases between the two germline ends. The DNA of the CDR3 is TGTGCCAGCTCACCAGATCGATACGAGCAGTACTTC. Protein: CASSPDRYEQYF.

This clone was found once. The rearrangement joins TRBV19 to TRBJ2-7, with TRBD1 matching 7 bases. V dropped 3 bases and J dropped 5; count of bases not matched to a gene: 7. The CDR3 loop spans 14 amino acids. In germline, CDR1 is LNHDA, CDR2 SQIVND (reference sequence). CDR3 region: CASSIRQGPNEQYF. In DNA form, the CDR3 reads TGTGCCAGTAGTATCAGACAGGGCCCGAACGAGCAGTACTTC.

The chain uses TRBV5-4 and TRBJ2-1, with 7 bases fitting TRBD2. The CDR3 consists of 16 residues. The V segment lost 1 base and the J segment 8 bases; nucleotides outside the gene matches: 12. Per germline, CDR1 SGHNT and CDR2 YYREEE (reference sequence). The DNA for the CDR3 is TGTGCCAGCAGCTTGAGTGGGTACGGTGCGGGAGATGAGCAGTTCTTC. Residues: CASSLSGYGAGDEQFF.

J is TRBJ2-3 and V is TRBV9, with D possibly TRBD2 on 5 matching bases. The germline V and J ends were trimmed by 1 base and 4 bases, with 10 bases remaining between them. This CDR3 is built from 14 residues. Germline V CDR1 and CDR2: SGDLS, YYNGEE. Here the CDR3 DNA reads TGTGCCAGCAGCGTATCAGGAGGCGCAGATACGCAGTATTTT. It encodes CASSVSGGADTQYF.

The CDR3 nucleotides read TGTGCCAGCAGCCTAGGACAGGGCCGTAATCAGCCCCAGCATTTT. It is translated as CASSLGQGRNQPQHF. The chain couples TRBV5-8 to TRBJ1-5; 8 bases map to TRBD1. The CDR3 consists of 15 residues. In germline, CDR1 is SGHTS, CDR2 YDEGEE. After removal of 4 bases from V and 4 bases from J, the junction contained 7 bases not matched to a gene.

This chain links TRBV5-4 with TRBJ2-5; perhaps TRBD1 as D (6 bases). This CDR3 comprises 14 residues. Germline CDR1 reads SGHNT; CDR2 reads YYREEE (reference sequence). With 3 bases removed from V and 1 base from J, the gap between germline ends came to 10 bases. The CDR3, as DNA: TGTGCCAGCAGCTATGGGGGCATCCAAGAGACCCAGTACTTC. As protein: CASSYGGIQETQYF.

V gene TRBV6-5 combines with J gene TRBJ1-6; D is unresolved. The V gene's germline CDR1 is MNHEY and CDR2 SVGAGI. The CDR3 has 13 amino acids. V was cut by 2 bases and J by 8 bases, with 7 bases left in between. The CDR3 bases are TGTGCCAGCAGTTACAGGGAGGATTCACCCCTCCACTTT. Amino acid sequence: CASSYREDSPLHF.

The chain carries TRBV19 and TRBJ2-1; D is unclear. Trimming shortened V by 6 bases and J by 4 bases, and 16 bases separated the two germline ends. This CDR3 region has 15 residues. Germline V gene lookup returns CDR1 LNHDA and CDR2 SQIVND (reference sequence). The CDR3 region has the DNA TGTGCCAGTAGCGTAGACGGAAGTACGTACAATGAGCAGTTCTTC. Translation gives CASSVDGSTYNEQFF.